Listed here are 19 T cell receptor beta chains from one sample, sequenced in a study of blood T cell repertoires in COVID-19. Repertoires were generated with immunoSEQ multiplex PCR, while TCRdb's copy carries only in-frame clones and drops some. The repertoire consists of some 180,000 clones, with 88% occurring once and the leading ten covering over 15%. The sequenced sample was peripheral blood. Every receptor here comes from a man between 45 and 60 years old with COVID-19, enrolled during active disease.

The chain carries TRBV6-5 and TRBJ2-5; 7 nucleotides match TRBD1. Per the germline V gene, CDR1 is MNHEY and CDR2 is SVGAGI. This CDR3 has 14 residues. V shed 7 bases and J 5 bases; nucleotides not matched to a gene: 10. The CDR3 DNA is TGTGCCAGCATGGATACAGGGGCTAAGGAGACCCAGTACTTC. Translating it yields CASMDTGAKETQYF.

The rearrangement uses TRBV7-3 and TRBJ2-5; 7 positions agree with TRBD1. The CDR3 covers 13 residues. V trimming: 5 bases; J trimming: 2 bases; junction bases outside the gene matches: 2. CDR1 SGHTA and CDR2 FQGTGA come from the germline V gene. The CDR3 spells CASSLGQQETQYF. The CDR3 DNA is TGTGCCAGCAGCCTGGGACAGCAAGAGACCCAGTACTTC.

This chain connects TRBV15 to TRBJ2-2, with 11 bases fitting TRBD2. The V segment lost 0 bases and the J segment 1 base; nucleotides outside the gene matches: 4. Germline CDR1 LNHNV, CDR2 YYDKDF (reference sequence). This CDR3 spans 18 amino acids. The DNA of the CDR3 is TGTGCCACCAGCAGAGATACTAGCGGGGGTCGGAACACCGGGGAGCTGTTTTTT. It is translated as CATSRDTSGGRNTGELFF.

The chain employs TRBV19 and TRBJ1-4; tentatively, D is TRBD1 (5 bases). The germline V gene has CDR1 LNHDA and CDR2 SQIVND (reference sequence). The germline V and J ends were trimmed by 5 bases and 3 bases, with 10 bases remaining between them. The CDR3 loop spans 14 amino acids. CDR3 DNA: TGTGCCAGTAGTCTCGGGACTGCTAATGAAAAACTGTTTTTT. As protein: CASSLGTANEKLFF.

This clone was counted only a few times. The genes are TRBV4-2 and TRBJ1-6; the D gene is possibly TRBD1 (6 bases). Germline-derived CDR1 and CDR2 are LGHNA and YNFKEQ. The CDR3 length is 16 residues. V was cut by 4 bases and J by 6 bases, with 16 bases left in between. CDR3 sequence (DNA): TGTGCCAGCAGCCCCTCAGGCGGGGGGCCTAATTCACCCCTCCACTTT. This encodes CASSPSGGGPNSPLHF.

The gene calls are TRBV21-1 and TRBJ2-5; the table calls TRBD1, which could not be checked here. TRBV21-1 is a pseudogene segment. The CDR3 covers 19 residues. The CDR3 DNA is TGTGCCAGCAGCAAAGCGCCCTCAAGACAGGCGAGGGGACAAGAGACCCAGTACTTC. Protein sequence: CASSKAPSRQARGQETQYF.

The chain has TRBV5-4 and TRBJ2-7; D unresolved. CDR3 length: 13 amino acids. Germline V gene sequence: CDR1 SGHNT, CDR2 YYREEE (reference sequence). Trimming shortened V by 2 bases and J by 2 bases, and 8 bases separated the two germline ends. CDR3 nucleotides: TGTGCCAGCAGCTTCGGCAGGACCTACGAGCAGTACTTC. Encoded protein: CASSFGRTYEQYF.

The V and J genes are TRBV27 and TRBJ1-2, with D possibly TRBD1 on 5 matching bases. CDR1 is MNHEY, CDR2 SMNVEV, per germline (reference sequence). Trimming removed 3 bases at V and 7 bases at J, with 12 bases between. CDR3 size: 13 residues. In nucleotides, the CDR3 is TGTGCCAGCAGTTTTGGGGGGTCGGGTGGCTACACCTTC. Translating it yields CASSFGGSGGYTF.

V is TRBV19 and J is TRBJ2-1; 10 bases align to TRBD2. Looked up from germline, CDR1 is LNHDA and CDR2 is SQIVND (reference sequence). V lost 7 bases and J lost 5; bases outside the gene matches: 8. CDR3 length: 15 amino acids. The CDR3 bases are TGTGCCAGTAAGGGAATAGCGGGGGGAGACAATGAGCAGTTCTTC. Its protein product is CASKGIAGGDNEQFF.

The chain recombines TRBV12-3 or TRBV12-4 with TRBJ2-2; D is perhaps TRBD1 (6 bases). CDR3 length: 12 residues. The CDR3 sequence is CAGSRGAGELFF. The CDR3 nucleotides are TGTGCGGGTAGCAGGGGCGCCGGGGAGCTGTTTTTT.

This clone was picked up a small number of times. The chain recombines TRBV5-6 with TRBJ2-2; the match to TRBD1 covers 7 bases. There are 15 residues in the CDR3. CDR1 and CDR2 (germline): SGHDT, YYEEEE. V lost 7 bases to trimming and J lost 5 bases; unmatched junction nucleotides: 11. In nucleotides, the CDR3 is TGTGCCAGCGGATCGACAGGGCTCGGAACCGGGGAGCTGTTTTTT. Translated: CASGSTGLGTGELFF.

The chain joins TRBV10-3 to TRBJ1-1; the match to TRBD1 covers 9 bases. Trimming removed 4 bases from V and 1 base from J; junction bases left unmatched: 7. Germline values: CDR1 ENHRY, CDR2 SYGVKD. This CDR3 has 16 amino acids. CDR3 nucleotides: TGTGCCATCAGTGCCTCCGGGACAGGGAAGAACACTGAAGCTTTCTTT. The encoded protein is CAISASGTGKNTEAFF.

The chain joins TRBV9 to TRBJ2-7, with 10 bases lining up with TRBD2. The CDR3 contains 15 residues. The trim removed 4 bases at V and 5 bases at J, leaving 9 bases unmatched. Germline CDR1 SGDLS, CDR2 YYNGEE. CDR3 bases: TGTGCCAGCAGCAGGGCGGGTAGCGGGAGGAACGAGCAGTACTTC. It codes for CASSRAGSGRNEQYF.

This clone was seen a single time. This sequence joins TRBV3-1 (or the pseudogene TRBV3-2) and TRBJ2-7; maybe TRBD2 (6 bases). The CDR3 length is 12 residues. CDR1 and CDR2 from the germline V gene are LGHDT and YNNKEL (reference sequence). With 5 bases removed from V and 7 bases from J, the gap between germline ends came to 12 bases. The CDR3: CASSNPGVEQYF. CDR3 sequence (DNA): TGTGCCAGCAGCAACCCGGGGGTGGAGCAGTACTTC.

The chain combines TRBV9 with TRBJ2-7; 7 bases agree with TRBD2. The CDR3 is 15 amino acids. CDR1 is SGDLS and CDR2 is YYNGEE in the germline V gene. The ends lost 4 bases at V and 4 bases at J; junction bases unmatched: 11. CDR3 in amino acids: CASSPSGTEGYEQYF. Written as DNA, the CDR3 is TGTGCCAGCAGCCCGAGCGGGACGGAGGGATACGAGCAGTACTTC.

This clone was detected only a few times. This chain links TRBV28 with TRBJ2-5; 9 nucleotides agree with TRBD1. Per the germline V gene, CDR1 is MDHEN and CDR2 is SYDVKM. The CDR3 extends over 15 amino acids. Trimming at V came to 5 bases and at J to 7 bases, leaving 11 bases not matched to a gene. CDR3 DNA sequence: TGTGCCAGCAGTCAAGGGGACAGGGACGTCGGGACCCAGTACTTC. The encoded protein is CASSQGDRDVGTQYF.

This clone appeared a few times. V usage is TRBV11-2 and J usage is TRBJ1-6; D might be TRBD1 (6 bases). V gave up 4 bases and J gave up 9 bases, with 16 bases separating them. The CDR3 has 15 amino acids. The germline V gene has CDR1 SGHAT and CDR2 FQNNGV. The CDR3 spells CASSSLQGIGSPLHF. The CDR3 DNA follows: TGTGCCAGCAGCTCCCTACAGGGAATTGGTTCACCCCTCCACTTT.

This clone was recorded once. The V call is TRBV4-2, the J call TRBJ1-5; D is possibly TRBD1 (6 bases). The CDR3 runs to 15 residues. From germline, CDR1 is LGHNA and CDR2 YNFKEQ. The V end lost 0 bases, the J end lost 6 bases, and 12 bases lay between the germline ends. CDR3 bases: TGTGCCAGCAGCCAAGATCCCCTAGGGGGTCAGCCCCAGCATTTT. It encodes CASSQDPLGGQPQHF.

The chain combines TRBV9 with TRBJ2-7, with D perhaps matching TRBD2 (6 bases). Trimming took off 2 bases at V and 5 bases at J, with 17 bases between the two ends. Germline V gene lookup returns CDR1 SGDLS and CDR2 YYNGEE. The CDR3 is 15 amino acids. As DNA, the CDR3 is TGTGCCAGCAGCGTCGATGGGCGGGATGGCGACGAGCAGTACTTC. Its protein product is CASSVDGRDGDEQYF.